Presented here are 9 T cell receptor beta chains from one specimen sequenced in a study of CD4 and CD8 cells across lung adenocarcinoma regions. TCRdb recomputed calls from the PCR reads with MiXCR, one row per CDR3 protein. This sample has about 8,700 distinct CDR3 sequences, with approximately 46% found just once. The sample comprised CD8+ T cells from the margin of a lung tumor. These receptor sequences come from a female donor with lung adenocarcinoma. The CD4 and CD8 labels of this study may be unreliable.

This clonotype occurred a few times. The rearrangement uses TRBV6-1 and TRBJ2-5, with D perhaps TRBD2 (5 bases). TRBJ2-4 matches the DNA end more closely, so the J call is doubtful. Germline CDR1 and CDR2: MNHNS and SASEGT. The CDR3 runs 17 residues. CDR3 region: CASRAYSGLEAKNIQYF. The CDR3 DNA reads as TGTGCCAGCAGGGCCTACTCCGGACTCGAGGCCAAAAACATTCAGTACTTC.

The chain links TRBV4-2 to TRBJ2-2; perhaps TRBD1 as D (5 bases). CDR3 length: 14 amino acids. CDR1 is LGHNA, CDR2 YNFKEQ, per germline. The ends were cut back, 1 base at V and 6 bases at J, with 9 bases in the middle. The CDR3 sequence: CASSQGQGAGELFF. As DNA, the CDR3 is TGTGCCAGCAGCCAAGGGCAGGGCGCCGGGGAGCTGTTTTTT.

A single count supports this clonotype. The rearrangement links TRBV6-5 to TRBJ2-1, with 7 positions matching TRBD2. The CDR3 runs to 15 residues. Germline V gives CDR1 MNHEY, CDR2 SVGAGI. After removal of 4 bases from V and 9 bases from J, the junction contained 12 bases not matched to a gene. The CDR3 reads CASSSPGGVGREQFF. As DNA, the CDR3 is TGTGCCAGCAGTTCCCCGGGGGGAGTTGGGCGTGAGCAGTTCTTC.

The chain recombines TRBV6-1 with TRBJ2-2; D is unclear. CDR3 size: 14 residues. The ends were cut back, 1 base at V and 6 bases at J, with 9 bases in the middle. The V gene's germline CDR1 is MNHNS and CDR2 SASEGT. This chain's CDR3 is CASSEGGEAGELFF. The CDR3 coding sequence is TGTGCCAGCAGTGAAGGGGGTGAGGCCGGGGAGCTGTTTTTT.

This clonotype has a count of ten or more. Written as DNA, the CDR3 is TGTGCCAGCCGCTTGGGGAGGGTGAACACTGAAGCTTTCTTT. This gives the protein CASRLGRVNTEAFF. V usage is TRBV27 and J usage is TRBJ1-1, with D unresolved. V lost 8 bases and J lost 0, with 13 bases in between. Germline CDR1 reads MNHEY; CDR2 reads SMNVEV (reference sequence). The CDR3 has 14 amino acids.

This clonotype qualifies as medium-sized. J is TRBJ2-1 and V is TRBV6-1, with D hard to call. The germline gives CDR1 MNHNS, CDR2 SASEGT. Trimming stripped 2 bases from V and 0 bases from J, with 17 bases between. This CDR3 is built from 18 residues. The CDR3, as DNA: TGTGCCAGCAGTGAAAACTTTGGGGTAATAGGCTCCTACAATGAGCAGTTCTTC. Amino acid sequence: CASSENFGVIGSYNEQFF.

The CDR3 DNA is TGTGCCAGCAGTTACTCGTCCGGGACAGGGGGCAATGAGCAGTTCTTC. Protein sequence: CASSYSSGTGGNEQFF. J is TRBJ2-1 and V is TRBV6-5; 11 nucleotides agree with TRBD1. Losses at the gene ends were 0 bases for V and 6 bases for J; bases not matched to a gene: 4. Per germline, CDR1 MNHEY and CDR2 SVGAGI. The CDR3 covers 16 residues.

The rearrangement uses TRBV10-2 and TRBJ2-3; TRBD1 or TRBD2 may be the D gene (5 bases each). The CDR3 sequence is 15 residues long. The germline CDR1 and CDR2 sequences are WSHSY and SAAADI. V lost 6 bases and J lost 9, with 22 bases in between. This CDR3 is CASSTRGRDKNTQYF. In nucleotides, the CDR3 is TGCGCCAGCAGCACGAGGGGACGAGACAAAAACACGCAGTATTTT.

This clonotype was seen only a few times. This chain joins TRBV7-2 and TRBJ2-1, with 8 bases fitting TRBD1. The germline V gene encodes CDR1 SGHTA and CDR2 FQGNSA. The J segment lost 9 bases and the V segment lost 5 bases, leaving 9 bases of the junction unmatched. CDR3 length: 14 residues. In DNA form, the CDR3 reads TGTGCCAGCAGCACAGGGGGAGTCCTAGGTGAGCAGTTCTTC. Its translation: CASSTGGVLGEQFF.